This TCR beta chain was captured by sequencing in a study of T cell responses to AZD1222 COVID-19 vaccine. Clones were sequenced by immunoSEQ multiplex PCR, and TCRdb holds only the in-frame ones, with some missing. The sample yields about 72,000 clones, roughly 87% seen once. A note on this clone: Its antigen remains unknown.

Findings and caveats of the study: In a largely white British group with more females than males, clonal diversity was possibly underestimated.

Looked up from germline, CDR1 is MNHEY and CDR2 is SVGAGI. V lost 2 bases and J 7 bases, leaving 12 bases between the germline ends. The CDR3 loop spans 13 amino acids. The TCR comes from an adult in good health. The chain links TRBV6-5 to TRBJ2-7; D remains ambiguous. The specimen was peripheral blood, collected on day 0 of AZD1222 vaccination. In DNA, the CDR3 is TGTGCCAGCAGTTACGGGGTTTTAGAAGAGCAGTACTTC. Its protein product is CASSYGVLEEQYF.